This T cell receptor (beta chain) was recovered during a study of T-cell reconstitution after alpha-beta-depleted transplantation in children. This CDR3 spans 14 amino acids. Germline V lookup: CDR1 SNHLY, CDR2 FYNNEI. Trimming stripped 2 bases from V and 7 bases from J, with 12 bases between. The sample holds many counts of this clonotype. Construction of the TCRbeta library involved unique molecular identifiers. MiXCR, run by TCRdb on the PCR reads, gives a single entry per CDR3 protein. The sample has around 200,000 distinct CDR3 sequences; approximately 6.6% are singletons. The chain uses TRBV2 and TRBJ1-5; tentatively, D is TRBD1 (5 bases). This sample comprised PBMCs from the stem cell graft donor, obtained from the stem cell graft. This TCR came from a human donor who donated a stem cell graft to a child with Wiskott-Aldrich syndrome. CDR3 loop: CASSERGASQPQHF. In nucleotides, the CDR3 is TGTGCCAGCAGTGAACGAGGGGCGAGCCAGCCCCAGCATTTT.